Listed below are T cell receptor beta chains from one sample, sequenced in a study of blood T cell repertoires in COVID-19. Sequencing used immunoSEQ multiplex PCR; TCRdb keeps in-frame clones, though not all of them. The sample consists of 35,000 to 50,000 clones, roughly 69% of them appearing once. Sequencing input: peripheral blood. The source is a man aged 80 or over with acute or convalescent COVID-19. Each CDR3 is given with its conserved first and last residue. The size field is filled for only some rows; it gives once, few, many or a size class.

cdr3_aa: CASSRTSEKETQYF; clone_size: -; cdr3_length: 14; v_call: TRBV19
cdr3_aa: CASSSPGQGSGQPQHF; clone_size: -; cdr3_length: 16; v_call: TRBV19
cdr3_aa: CASSPQTVVDTEAFF; clone_size: -; cdr3_length: 15; v_call: TRBV18
cdr3_aa: CASSIDRGTQYF; clone_size: -; cdr3_length: 12; v_call: TRBV19
cdr3_aa: CASSPPSSGSIAGANVLTF; clone_size: -; cdr3_length: 19; v_call: TRBV18
cdr3_aa: CASSRGQGETQYF; clone_size: -; cdr3_length: 13; v_call: TRBV6-6
cdr3_aa: CASREGLADHKETQYF; clone_size: -; cdr3_length: 16; v_call: TRBV12-2
cdr3_aa: CASSVATVGTSGSTDTQYF; clone_size: few; cdr3_length: 19; v_call: TRBV9
cdr3_aa: CSVLGSYNEQFF; clone_size: -; cdr3_length: 12; v_call: TRBV29-1
cdr3_aa: CASSLGRGHGEQFF; clone_size: -; cdr3_length: 14; v_call: TRBV7-6
cdr3_aa: CASSSPYEQYF; clone_size: once; cdr3_length: 11; v_call: TRBV7-2
cdr3_aa: CASRKGDEQYF; clone_size: -; cdr3_length: 11; v_call: TRBV6-6
cdr3_aa: CASSPQDNTEAFF; clone_size: -; cdr3_length: 13; v_call: TRBV5-5
cdr3_aa: CASGTGQGLEQYF; clone_size: -; cdr3_length: 13; v_call: TRBV12-5
cdr3_aa: CASSSPGGLLTDTQYF; clone_size: -; cdr3_length: 16; v_call: TRBV7-9
cdr3_aa: CASQGTGYEKLFF; clone_size: -; cdr3_length: 13; v_call: TRBV25-1
cdr3_aa: CASSFRQGHYTF; clone_size: few; cdr3_length: 12; v_call: TRBV6-6
cdr3_aa: CASKREGDSYEQYF; clone_size: -; cdr3_length: 14; v_call: TRBV6-6
cdr3_aa: CASRSGRGGNEQFF; clone_size: -; cdr3_length: 14; v_call: TRBV25-1
cdr3_aa: CASTLGQGEAFF; clone_size: -; cdr3_length: 12; v_call: TRBV12-3/TRBV12-4
cdr3_aa: CAWRTSGSLNEQFF; clone_size: -; cdr3_length: 14; v_call: TRBV30
cdr3_aa: CASSELAGDNEQFF; clone_size: -; cdr3_length: 14; v_call: TRBV5-1
cdr3_aa: CASSLGTQNTEAFF; clone_size: -; cdr3_length: 14; v_call: TRBV5-1
cdr3_aa: CASSTGGGNTEAFF; clone_size: -; cdr3_length: 14; v_call: TRBV7-3
cdr3_aa: CASSLSGRATEQYF; clone_size: -; cdr3_length: 14; v_call: TRBV27
cdr3_aa: CASSLGEWGGYYTEAFF; clone_size: -; cdr3_length: 17; v_call: TRBV5-1
cdr3_aa: CATSPGTEFYNEQFF; clone_size: -; cdr3_length: 15; v_call: TRBV24-1
cdr3_aa: CASSQYGGGSPLHF; clone_size: -; cdr3_length: 14; v_call: TRBV14
cdr3_aa: CASSLGGRGEQYF; clone_size: -; cdr3_length: 13; v_call: TRBV7-2